Listed here are 6 T cell receptor beta chains from one sample, sequenced in a study of shared clonotypes between healthy human individuals. TCRdb's table, derived via immunoSEQ multiplex PCR, lists solely in-frame clones and lacks some. This sample has about 2.2 million clones; approximately 94% occur once, and the top ten carry about 1.8%. Naive CD8 cells, CD45RO-negative and positively selected for CCR7, excluded terminally differentiated effector memory CD45RA+ cells. Sequenced material: naive CD8+ T cells from PBMCs. All receptors derive from a man younger than 35 in good health. Some clones in this sample may be carry-over from other donors' samples.

The CDR3 DNA is TGCGCCAGCAGCCTCCCGGCAGGGGAAGGCTATGGCTACACCTTC. It is translated as CASSLPAGEGYGYTF. V gene TRBV4-1 combines with J gene TRBJ1-2, with D possibly TRBD1 on 6 matching bases. The germline CDR1 and CDR2 sequences are MGHRA and YSYEKL. CDR3 length equals 15 residues. With 4 bases removed from V and 4 bases from J, the gap between germline ends came to 16 bases.

The chain carries TRBV6-6 and TRBJ1-5; no clear D gene. Looked up from germline, CDR1 is MNHNY and CDR2 is SVGAGI (reference sequence). Trimming took 2 bases from V and 4 from J, leaving 12 bases between them. CDR3 length equals 15 residues. In DNA form, the CDR3 reads TGTGCCAGCAGTTACGGGTCCCCCACAAATCAGCCCCAGCATTTT. Amino acids: CASSYGSPTNQPQHF.

The CDR3: CATTKAPGQGPVYYGYTF. The CDR3 DNA reads TGTGCCACCACCAAGGCGCCGGGACAGGGGCCAGTTTACTATGGCTACACCTTC. This chain links TRBV10-3 with TRBJ1-2; 10 bases are a match to TRBD1. Germline-derived CDR1 and CDR2 are ENHRY and SYGVKD. CDR3 length: 18 residues. Trimming removed 10 bases from V and 3 bases from J; junction bases left unmatched: 20.

The chain recombines TRBV2 with TRBJ2-7; TRBD1 aligns across 8 bases. The CDR3 has 14 residues. V gave up 7 bases and J gave up 4 bases; unmatched junction bases: 9. Germline V lookup: CDR1 SNHLY, CDR2 FYNNEI. The CDR3, as DNA: TGTGCCAGCAAGGCAGGGGGCGCCCCGTACGAGCAGTACTTC. Protein: CASKAGGAPYEQYF.

This sequence joins TRBV27 and TRBJ1-2; D not resolved. The V end lost 7 bases, the J end lost 0 bases, and 18 bases lay between the germline ends. The germline V gene encodes CDR1 MNHEY and CDR2 SMNVEV (reference sequence). The CDR3 covers 16 residues. In nucleotides, the CDR3 is TGTGCCAGCACCAAAAGGACGGAGATAGCTAACTATGGCTACACCTTC. It yields the protein CASTKRTEIANYGYTF.

As DNA, the CDR3 is TGTGCCAGCAGCCAGATCGACAGAACCTACGAGCAGTACTTC. The encoded protein is CASSQIDRTYEQYF. The rearrangement uses TRBV14 and TRBJ2-7; D is perhaps TRBD1 (5 bases). Trimming took off 3 bases at V and 2 bases at J, with 11 bases between the two ends. The CDR3 is made up of 14 amino acids. Germline assignment: CDR1 SGHDN and CDR2 FVKESK.